The 16 T cell receptor beta chains below were found in one sample sequenced in a study of shared clonotypes between healthy human individuals. Produced via immunoSEQ multiplex PCR; TCRdb's table is partial and in-frame only. The sample contains about 560,000 clones, roughly 72% of which appear only once. Sequences were obtained from PBMCs. The receptors stem from a middle-aged woman in good health. Some clones in this sample may be carry-over from other donors' samples.

Here the CDR3 DNA reads TGTGCCAGTAGTATGAGGCAGGGGAACACCGGGGAGCTGTTTTTT. This sequence encodes CASSMRQGNTGELFF. This chain joins TRBV19 and TRBJ2-2; D possibly corresponds to TRBD1 (5 bases). Trimming took 3 bases from V and 1 from J, leaving 9 bases between them. CDR3 length: 15 amino acids. Germline V gene sequence: CDR1 LNHDA, CDR2 SQIVND (reference sequence). The entire variable domain, with the rest obtained from reference TRBV19 and TRBJ2-2, is as follows: DGGITQSPKYLFRKEGQNVTLSCEQNLNHDAMYWYRQDPGQGLRLIYYSQIVNDFQKGDIAEGYSVSREKKESFPLTVTSAQKNPTAFYLCASSMRQGNTGELFFGEGSRLTVL.

The V and J genes are TRBV5-5 and TRBJ2-7, with TRBD2 matching over 7 bases. V shed 4 bases, J shed 3 bases, and the junction held 10 bases outside the gene matches. CDR3 length: 15 amino acids. CDR1 and CDR2 (germline): SGHKS, YYEKEE (reference sequence). CDR3 in amino acids: CASSPRGDDYYEQYF. As DNA, the CDR3 is TGTGCCAGCAGCCCCCGGGGGGACGACTACTACGAGCAGTACTTC.

V usage is TRBV10-3 and J usage is TRBJ1-4; D perhaps matches TRBD1 (6 bases). Trimming left V 6 bases short and J 0 bases short, with 8 bases between. Looked up from germline, CDR1 is ENHRY and CDR2 is SYGVKD. This CDR3 is built from 14 residues. The CDR3 bases are TGTGCCATCAGGCAGGGGTCAACTAATGAAAAACTGTTTTTT. This encodes CAIRQGSTNEKLFF.

This chain links TRBV2 with TRBJ1-2; no definite D call. Germline CDR1 reads SNHLY; CDR2 reads FYNNEI. V dropped 1 base and J dropped 8 bases, with 5 bases sitting between them. CDR3 size: 11 residues. The CDR3, as DNA: TGTGCCAGCAGTGAAGGGCTGGGCTACACCTTC. Translation: CASSEGLGYTF.

V usage is TRBV27 and J usage is TRBJ1-2, with a tentative D call TRBD1 (5 bases). The CDR3 extends over 15 amino acids. Germline-derived CDR1 and CDR2 are MNHEY and SMNVEV (reference sequence). V was trimmed by 5 bases and J by 7 bases, leaving 20 bases between them. CDR3 nucleotides: TGTGCCAGCAGTGGGACCGGAGAGCCTGTGGGTGGCTACACCTTC. Its translation: CASSGTGEPVGGYTF.

The chain joins TRBV27 to TRBJ2-1, with D unclear. From germline, CDR1 is MNHEY and CDR2 SMNVEV (reference sequence). V lost 3 bases and J 9 bases, leaving 12 bases between the germline ends. This CDR3 comprises 13 residues. Here the CDR3 reads CASSFRPRGEQFF. CDR3 nucleotides: TGTGCCAGCAGTTTTAGGCCCCGCGGTGAGCAGTTCTTC.

The J gene is TRBJ1-5, the V gene TRBV5-8, with 7 bases identical to TRBD1. The V gene end was trimmed by 4 bases and the J gene end by 0 bases; junction bases not matched to a gene: 10. Germline values: CDR1 SGHTS, CDR2 YDEGEE. This CDR3 contains 17 residues. CDR3 loop: CASSVSRDSNSNQPQHF. The CDR3 bases are TGTGCCAGCAGCGTCAGCCGGGACAGCAATAGCAATCAGCCCCAGCATTTT.

To note about this clone: This likely stems from a read error, as it lies one base from a far larger clone. Without the conserved terminal phenylalanine or tryptophan, this CDR3 likely stems from a read error. This sequence joins TRBV2 and TRBJ2-7, with 13 bases matching TRBD2. V shed 2 bases, J shed 4 bases, and the junction held 2 bases outside the gene matches. There are 15 residues in the CDR3. Germline V gives CDR1 SNHLY, CDR2 FYNNEI. As DNA, the CDR3 is TGTGCCAGCAGTGAAAGGACTAGCGGGAGTTACGAGCAGTACCTC. Amino acids: CASSERTSGSYEQYL.

This chain connects TRBV20-1 to TRBJ2-7; D ambiguous. CDR3 length: 11 residues. V shed 5 bases and J shed 3 bases, with 8 bases lying between them. In germline, CDR1 is DFQATT, CDR2 SNEGSKA (reference sequence). CDR3 region: CSAADHYEQYF. In DNA form, the CDR3 reads TGCAGTGCTGCGGATCACTACGAGCAGTACTTC.

V and J are TRBV28 and TRBJ2-3; D call uncertain. Trimming removed 3 bases from V and 0 bases from J, with 7 bases in between. This CDR3 has 14 amino acids. The V gene's germline CDR1 is MDHEN and CDR2 SYDVKM. Here the CDR3 reads CASSFGISTDTQYF. The CDR3 coding sequence is TGTGCCAGCAGTTTCGGCATTAGCACAGATACGCAGTATTTT.

The chain recombines TRBV18 with TRBJ2-3; D is uncertain. The germline gives CDR1 KGHSH, CDR2 LQKENI. V lost 3 bases, J lost 4 bases, and 11 bases lay in between. The CDR3 is 14 amino acids. The CDR3 region is CASSPFKESDTQYF. The CDR3 DNA sequence: TGTGCCAGCTCACCGTTCAAGGAGTCAGATACGCAGTATTTT.

This clone was seen more than once but under ten times. The chain uses TRBV10-1 and TRBJ2-2, with 7 bases fitting TRBD1. V was clipped by 6 bases and J by 7 bases; unmatched bases: 14. The CDR3 runs 16 residues. From germline, CDR1 is WNHNN and CDR2 SYGVQD (reference sequence). This chain's CDR3 is CASRKRDRSLHGELFF. CDR3 coding DNA: TGCGCCAGCAGAAAACGGGACAGAAGTCTACACGGGGAGCTGTTTTTT.

CDR3 nucleotides: TGTGCCAGCAGTTTCAGGGAGACCCAGTACTTC. Its translation: CASSFRETQYF. This chain connects TRBV6-5 to TRBJ2-5; D gene ambiguous. V lost 4 bases, J lost 5 bases, and 5 bases lay in between. The germline gives CDR1 MNHEY, CDR2 SVGAGI. CDR3 length: 11 residues.

The chain is built from TRBV30 and TRBJ1-1, with D possibly TRBD1 on 5 matching bases. Germline V CDR1 and CDR2: GTSNPN, SVGIG (reference sequence). This CDR3 is 12 amino acids long. Trimming cost V 0 bases and J 4 bases, with 6 bases left between them. The CDR3 sequence: CAWSVGATEAFF. In DNA, the CDR3 is TGTGCCTGGAGTGTAGGGGCCACTGAAGCTTTCTTT.

This clone showed up just a few times. The rearrangement uses TRBV15 and TRBJ1-2, with a tentative D call TRBD1 (5 bases). The germline V gene encodes CDR1 LNHNV and CDR2 YYDKDF (reference sequence). The CDR3 runs 12 residues. Trimming shortened V by 5 bases and J by 7 bases, and 11 bases separated the two germline ends. Written as DNA, the CDR3 is TGTGCCACCAGCGGGCAGACAGTTGGCTACACCTTC. Translated, it gives CATSGQTVGYTF.

This clone was detected once. The rearrangement uses TRBV15 and TRBJ2-3, with unresolved D. Germline V gene sequence: CDR1 LNHNV, CDR2 YYDKDF (reference sequence). The CDR3 extends over 15 amino acids. V lost 1 base to trimming and J lost 5 bases, with 13 bases between them. CDR3 sequence reads: CATSRGDGSRDTQYF. The CDR3 bases are TGTGCCACCAGCAGAGGTGATGGCTCGCGAGATACGCAGTATTTT.